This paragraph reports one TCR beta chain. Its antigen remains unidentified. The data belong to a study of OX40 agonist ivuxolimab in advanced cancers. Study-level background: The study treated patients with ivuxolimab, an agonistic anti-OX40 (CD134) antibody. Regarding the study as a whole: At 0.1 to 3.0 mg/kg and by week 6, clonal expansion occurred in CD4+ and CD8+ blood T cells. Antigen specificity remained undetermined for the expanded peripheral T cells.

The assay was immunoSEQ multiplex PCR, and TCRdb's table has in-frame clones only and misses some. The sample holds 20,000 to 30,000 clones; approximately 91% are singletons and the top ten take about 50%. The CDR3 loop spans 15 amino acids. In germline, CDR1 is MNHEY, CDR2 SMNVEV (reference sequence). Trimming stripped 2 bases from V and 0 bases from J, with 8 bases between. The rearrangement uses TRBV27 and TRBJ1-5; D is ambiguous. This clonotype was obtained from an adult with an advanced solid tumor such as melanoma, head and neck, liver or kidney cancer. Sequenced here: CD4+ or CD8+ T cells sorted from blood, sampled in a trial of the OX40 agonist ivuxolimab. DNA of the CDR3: TGTGCCAGCAGTTTAACGTGGGGTAGCAATCAGCCCCAGCATTTT. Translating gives CASSLTWGSNQPQHF.